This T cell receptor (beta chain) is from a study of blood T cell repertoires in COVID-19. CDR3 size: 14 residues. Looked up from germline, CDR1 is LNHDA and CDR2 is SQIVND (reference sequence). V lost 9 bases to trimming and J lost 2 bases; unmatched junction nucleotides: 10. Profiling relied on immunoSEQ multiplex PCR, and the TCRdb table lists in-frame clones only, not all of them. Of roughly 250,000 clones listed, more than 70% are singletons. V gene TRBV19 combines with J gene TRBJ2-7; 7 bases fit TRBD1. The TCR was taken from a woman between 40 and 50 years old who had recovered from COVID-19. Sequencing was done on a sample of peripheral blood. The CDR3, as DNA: TGTGCCAGCGGAACCCCGGGACAGACCTACGAGCAGTACTTC. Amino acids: CASGTPGQTYEQYF.